These T cell receptor beta chains were read from a single sample in a study of Graves' ophthalmopathy and Graves' hyperthyroidism. TCRdb reanalysed the multiplex PCR reads using MiXCR and keeps one entry per CDR3 protein. The table includes some 350,000 distinct CDR3 sequences, roughly 15% detected once. Sequencing was performed on peripheral blood. These receptors were collected from an adult woman with stable Graves' hyperthyroidism. Each CDR3 is given with its conserved first and last residue. The order of the fields is J gene, clone size, D gene, V gene, CDR3 protein, CDR3 DNA. A D gene is named only where the DNA matches it firmly. Some rows have no size entry. The others give once, few or many, or a class for an expanded clone.

J gene: TRBJ2-7; clone size: few; D gene: -; V gene: TRBV11-2; CDR3 protein: CASRDPGLRRYEQYF; CDR3 DNA: TGTGCCAGCAGGGATCCGGGACTCCGACGCTACGAGCAGTACTTC
J gene: TRBJ2-2; clone size: many; D gene: TRBD2; V gene: TRBV3-1; CDR3 protein: CASSHWGGTGELFF; CDR3 DNA: TGTGCCAGCAGCCATTGGGGGGGCACCGGGGAGCTGTTTTTT
J gene: TRBJ2-5; clone size: many; D gene: -; V gene: TRBV7-2; CDR3 protein: CASSTGQQETQYF; CDR3 DNA: TGTGCCAGCAGCACAGGACAGCAAGAGACCCAGTACTTC
J gene: TRBJ2-5; clone size: many; D gene: -; V gene: TRBV7-2; CDR3 protein: CASSLGRGPSPGETQYF; CDR3 DNA: TGTGCCAGCAGCTTAGGACGCGGCCCTAGCCCTGGAGAGACCCAGTACTTC
J gene: TRBJ1-5; clone size: many; D gene: -; V gene: TRBV19; CDR3 protein: CASSFQQGNQPQHF; CDR3 DNA: TGTGCCAGTAGTTTCCAACAGGGAAATCAGCCCCAGCATTTT
J gene: TRBJ1-2; clone size: many; D gene: -; V gene: TRBV28; CDR3 protein: CASSPSGGTDLGYTF; CDR3 DNA: TGTGCCAGCAGTCCGAGTGGGGGGACGGACCTTGGCTACACCTTC
J gene: TRBJ2-7; clone size: few; D gene: -; V gene: TRBV12-3/TRBV12-4; CDR3 protein: CASALLYEQYF; CDR3 DNA: TGTGCCAGCGCCCTTTTATACGAGCAGTACTTC
J gene: TRBJ2-7; clone size: many; D gene: -; V gene: TRBV7-3; CDR3 protein: CASSLTPTPSDEQYF; CDR3 DNA: TGTGCCAGCAGCTTAACACCGACTCCTTCGGACGAGCAGTACTTC
J gene: TRBJ1-1; clone size: many; D gene: TRBD1; V gene: TRBV28; CDR3 protein: CASSSSLGGQLSTEAFF; CDR3 DNA: TGTGCCAGCAGTTCCTCCCTCGGGGGACAGCTTAGCACTGAAGCTTTCTTT
J gene: TRBJ2-7; clone size: many; D gene: -; V gene: TRBV12-5; CDR3 protein: CASWGHTRDRPQYF; CDR3 DNA: TGTGCTAGTTGGGGCCACACCCGGGACCGCCCCCAGTACTTC
J gene: TRBJ2-7; clone size: many; D gene: -; V gene: TRBV5-1; CDR3 protein: CASSRSRGPSSYEQYF; CDR3 DNA: TGCGCCAGCAGCAGGTCAAGGGGTCCTAGCTCCTACGAGCAGTACTTC
J gene: TRBJ2-5; clone size: many; D gene: -; V gene: TRBV7-2; CDR3 protein: CASSFEKYRGQETQYF; CDR3 DNA: TGTGCCAGCAGCTTCGAGAAATACCGGGGTCAAGAGACCCAGTACTTC
J gene: TRBJ2-5; clone size: many; D gene: -; V gene: TRBV28; CDR3 protein: CASSPRQIMTPETQYF; CDR3 DNA: TGTGCCAGCAGTCCACGACAAATTATGACCCCCGAGACCCAGTACTTC
J gene: TRBJ1-6; clone size: many; D gene: -; V gene: TRBV28; CDR3 protein: CASSLSEQSVSNSPLHF; CDR3 DNA: TGTGCCAGCAGTTTATCAGAACAGTCAGTTTCTAATTCACCCCTCCACTTT
J gene: TRBJ2-5; clone size: many; D gene: -; V gene: TRBV19; CDR3 protein: CASSYKTGRTQYF; CDR3 DNA: TGTGCCAGTAGTTACAAAACGGGGAGGACCCAGTACTTC
J gene: TRBJ2-5; clone size: many; D gene: -; V gene: TRBV13; CDR3 protein: CASSYAGSYQETQYF; CDR3 DNA: TGTGCCAGCAGCTACGCGGGCAGCTACCAAGAGACCCAGTACTTC
J gene: TRBJ2-2; clone size: -; D gene: TRBD2; V gene: TRBV30; CDR3 protein: CAWSNFRDYTYRELFF; CDR3 DNA: TGTGCCTGGAGCAACTTCCGGGACTACACTTACCGGGAGCTGTTTTTT
J gene: TRBJ1-2; clone size: many; D gene: -; V gene: TRBV4-2; CDR3 protein: CASSQGWVYGYTF; CDR3 DNA: TGTGCCAGCAGCCAAGGGTGGGTTTATGGCTACACCTTC
J gene: TRBJ2-5; clone size: few; D gene: TRBD2; V gene: TRBV15; CDR3 protein: CATSLMGLAGGWGEEIQYF; CDR3 DNA: TGTGCCACCAGCCTCATGGGACTAGCGGGAGGATGGGGAGAAGAGATCCAGTACTTC
J gene: TRBJ2-2; clone size: many; D gene: -; V gene: TRBV12-3/TRBV12-4; CDR3 protein: CASSPTETATNTGELFF; CDR3 DNA: TGTGCCAGCAGTCCAACGGAGACAGCTACGAACACCGGGGAGCTGTTTTTT
J gene: TRBJ1-1; clone size: -; D gene: TRBD1; V gene: TRBV29-1; CDR3 protein: CSVIMTGGVNTEAFF; CDR3 DNA: TGCAGCGTTATCATGACAGGGGGGGTGAACACTGAAGCTTTCTTT
J gene: TRBJ2-5; clone size: many; D gene: -; V gene: TRBV20-1; CDR3 protein: CSARGTGGTQYF; CDR3 DNA: TGCAGTGCTAGAGGCACCGGGGGGACCCAGTACTTC
J gene: TRBJ1-2; clone size: many; D gene: -; V gene: TRBV9; CDR3 protein: CASSPDTNYGYTF; CDR3 DNA: TGTGCCAGCAGCCCGGACACTAACTATGGCTACACCTTC
J gene: TRBJ2-7; clone size: many; D gene: -; V gene: TRBV28; CDR3 protein: CASNLWVNTYEQYF; CDR3 DNA: TGTGCCAGCAATCTATGGGTAAACACCTACGAGCAGTACTTC
J gene: TRBJ1-2; clone size: few; D gene: TRBD1; V gene: TRBV3-1; CDR3 protein: CASSLLREPQGALGYTF; CDR3 DNA: TGTGCCAGCAGCCTTCTCAGGGAGCCACAGGGGGCTCTGGGCTACACCTTC
J gene: TRBJ1-6; clone size: many; D gene: TRBD1; V gene: TRBV29-1; CDR3 protein: CSVAYTGQGNSPLHF; CDR3 DNA: TGCAGCGTCGCTTACACGGGACAGGGGAATTCACCCCTCCACTTT
J gene: TRBJ2-7; clone size: few; D gene: -; V gene: TRBV5-6; CDR3 protein: CASSSRGTHYEQYF; CDR3 DNA: TGTGCCAGCAGCTCAAGGGGGACCCACTACGAGCAGTACTTC
J gene: TRBJ1-1; clone size: -; D gene: TRBD1; V gene: TRBV7-3; CDR3 protein: CASSLLPQGRTEAFF; CDR3 DNA: TGTGCCAGCAGCCTCCTACCACAGGGGAGGACTGAAGCTTTCTTT
J gene: TRBJ2-5; clone size: few; D gene: -; V gene: TRBV6-1; CDR3 protein: CASSPQYPETQYF; CDR3 DNA: TGTGCCAGCAGCCCCCAGTATCCGGAGACCCAGTACTTC
J gene: TRBJ1-1; clone size: many; D gene: -; V gene: TRBV6-2/TRBV6-3; CDR3 protein: CASSYGGSGRTEAFF; CDR3 DNA: TGTGCCAGCAGTTACGGGGGGAGCGGGAGAACTGAAGCTTTCTTT
J gene: TRBJ2-7; clone size: -; D gene: -; V gene: TRBV20-1; CDR3 protein: CSAVDQGRGDNEQYF; CDR3 DNA: TGCAGTGCCGTGGACCAGGGCAGGGGGGACAACGAGCAGTACTTC
J gene: TRBJ2-2; clone size: -; D gene: TRBD2; V gene: TRBV5-6; CDR3 protein: CVSSPAGDGSGELFF; CDR3 DNA: TGTGTCAGCAGTCCTGCGGGAGATGGGTCCGGGGAGCTGTTTTTT
J gene: TRBJ1-1; clone size: many; D gene: -; V gene: TRBV27; CDR3 protein: CASSRDRSEAFF; CDR3 DNA: TGTGCCAGCAGTCGAGACAGGAGTGAAGCTTTCTTT
J gene: TRBJ2-2; clone size: many; D gene: -; V gene: TRBV7-9; CDR3 protein: CASNQNTGELFF; CDR3 DNA: TGTGCCAGCAATCAGAACACCGGGGAGCTGTTTTTT
J gene: TRBJ1-1; clone size: many; D gene: TRBD1; V gene: TRBV30; CDR3 protein: CAWKGQGDDTEAFF; CDR3 DNA: TGTGCCTGGAAGGGACAGGGGGACGACACTGAAGCTTTCTTT
J gene: TRBJ1-1; clone size: many; D gene: -; V gene: TRBV6-1; CDR3 protein: CASGPRNTEAFF; CDR3 DNA: TGTGCCAGCGGACCTAGGAACACTGAAGCTTTCTTT
J gene: TRBJ1-2; clone size: many; D gene: -; V gene: TRBV6-1; CDR3 protein: CASSDSWPNYGYTF; CDR3 DNA: TGTGCCAGCAGTGATTCATGGCCGAACTATGGCTACACCTTC
J gene: TRBJ1-1; clone size: -; D gene: -; V gene: TRBV6-5; CDR3 protein: CASSYRGTVTEAFF; CDR3 DNA: TGTGCCAGCAGTTACAGGGGTACCGTCACTGAAGCTTTCTTT
J gene: TRBJ1-3; clone size: many; D gene: -; V gene: TRBV30; CDR3 protein: CAWSVRGVSRNTIYF; CDR3 DNA: TGTGCCTGGAGTGTACGCGGGGTATCGAGAAACACCATATATTTT
J gene: TRBJ2-7; clone size: many; D gene: TRBD1; V gene: TRBV11-2; CDR3 protein: CASSYTGVEQYF; CDR3 DNA: TGTGCCAGCAGCTATACAGGGGTCGAGCAGTACTTC
J gene: TRBJ2-2; clone size: many; D gene: TRBD2; V gene: TRBV28; CDR3 protein: CASKNGGLNTGELFF; CDR3 DNA: TGTGCCAGCAAAAACGGGGGGTTGAACACCGGGGAGCTGTTTTTT
J gene: TRBJ2-7; clone size: -; D gene: -; V gene: TRBV6-1; CDR3 protein: CASSERTYEQYF; CDR3 DNA: TGTGCCAGCAGTGAGCGAACCTACGAGCAGTACTTC
J gene: TRBJ2-5; clone size: many; D gene: -; V gene: TRBV6-5; CDR3 protein: CASRDIGGQETQYF; CDR3 DNA: TGTGCCAGCCGGGACATCGGGGGCCAAGAGACCCAGTACTTC
J gene: TRBJ2-7; clone size: -; D gene: TRBD1; V gene: TRBV12-3/TRBV12-4; CDR3 protein: CATAGMGQGMDEQYF; CDR3 DNA: TGTGCCACTGCGGGGATGGGACAGGGGATGGACGAGCAGTACTTC
J gene: TRBJ1-2; clone size: many; D gene: TRBD1; V gene: TRBV6-5; CDR3 protein: CASSYPGQGINYGYTF; CDR3 DNA: TGTGCCAGCAGTTACCCTGGACAGGGAATAAACTATGGCTACACCTTC
J gene: TRBJ1-2; clone size: many; D gene: -; V gene: TRBV19; CDR3 protein: CASTSSPGQANHGYTF; CDR3 DNA: TGTGCCAGTACCTCTAGTCCGGGACAAGCAAATCATGGCTACACCTTC
J gene: TRBJ2-5; clone size: -; D gene: TRBD2; V gene: TRBV20-1; CDR3 protein: CSARTSGHDQETQYF; CDR3 DNA: TGCAGTGCTAGAACTAGCGGTCATGATCAAGAGACCCAGTACTTC
J gene: TRBJ2-7; clone size: many; D gene: -; V gene: TRBV4-1; CDR3 protein: CASSHWGRGAYEQYF; CDR3 DNA: TGCGCCAGCAGCCACTGGGGCAGGGGAGCCTACGAGCAGTACTTC
J gene: TRBJ1-1; clone size: -; D gene: -; V gene: TRBV6-1; CDR3 protein: CASSERRSGGTEAFF; CDR3 DNA: TGTGCCAGCAGTGAAAGGCGGAGCGGGGGAACTGAAGCTTTCTTT
J gene: TRBJ2-7; clone size: many; D gene: TRBD2; V gene: TRBV5-1; CDR3 protein: CASSFSGRGPYEQYF; CDR3 DNA: TGCGCCAGCAGCTTCAGCGGGAGAGGCCCCTACGAGCAGTACTTC
J gene: TRBJ1-3; clone size: many; D gene: -; V gene: TRBV12-3/TRBV12-4; CDR3 protein: CASSLAGQFGNTIYF; CDR3 DNA: TGTGCCAGCAGTTTAGCCGGACAGTTCGGAAACACCATATATTTT
J gene: TRBJ2-4; clone size: many; D gene: TRBD1; V gene: TRBV28; CDR3 protein: CASSRTGSAIQYF; CDR3 DNA: TGTGCCAGCAGTAGGACAGGGTCCGCCATTCAGTACTTC
J gene: TRBJ2-2; clone size: many; D gene: TRBD1; V gene: TRBV5-1; CDR3 protein: CASSSPGTGSGELFF; CDR3 DNA: TGCGCCAGCAGCTCCCCCGGGACAGGGTCCGGGGAGCTGTTTTTT
J gene: TRBJ2-5; clone size: -; D gene: TRBD2; V gene: TRBV7-8; CDR3 protein: CASSSELAGGRETQYF; CDR3 DNA: TGTGCCAGCAGCTCCGAACTAGCGGGGGGGCGAGAGACCCAGTACTTC
J gene: TRBJ1-1; clone size: -; D gene: TRBD1; V gene: TRBV20-1; CDR3 protein: CSVQPGQRNTEAFF; CDR3 DNA: TGCAGTGTTCAGCCGGGACAGAGGAACACTGAAGCTTTCTTT